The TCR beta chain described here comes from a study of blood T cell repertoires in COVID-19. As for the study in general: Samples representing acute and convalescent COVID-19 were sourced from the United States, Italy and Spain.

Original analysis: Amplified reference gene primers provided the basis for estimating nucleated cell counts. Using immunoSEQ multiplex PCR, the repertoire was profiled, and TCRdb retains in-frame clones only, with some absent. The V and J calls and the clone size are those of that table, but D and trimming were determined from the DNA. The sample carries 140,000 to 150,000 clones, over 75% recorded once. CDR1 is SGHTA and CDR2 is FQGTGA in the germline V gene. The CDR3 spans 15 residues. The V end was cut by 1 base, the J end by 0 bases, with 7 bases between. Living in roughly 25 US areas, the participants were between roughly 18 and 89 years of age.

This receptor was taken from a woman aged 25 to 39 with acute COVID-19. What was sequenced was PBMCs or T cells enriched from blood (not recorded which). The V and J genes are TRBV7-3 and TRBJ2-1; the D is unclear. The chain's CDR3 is CASSLNSNSYNEQFF. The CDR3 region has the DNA TGTGCCAGCAGCTTAAACTCAAACTCCTACAATGAGCAGTTCTTC. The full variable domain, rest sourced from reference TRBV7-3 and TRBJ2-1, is GAGVSQTPSNKVTEKGKYVELRCDPISGHTALYWYRQSLGQGPEFLIYFQGTGAADDSGLPNDRFFAVRPEGSVSTLKIQRTERGDSAVYLCASSLNSNSYNEQFFGPGTRLTVL.